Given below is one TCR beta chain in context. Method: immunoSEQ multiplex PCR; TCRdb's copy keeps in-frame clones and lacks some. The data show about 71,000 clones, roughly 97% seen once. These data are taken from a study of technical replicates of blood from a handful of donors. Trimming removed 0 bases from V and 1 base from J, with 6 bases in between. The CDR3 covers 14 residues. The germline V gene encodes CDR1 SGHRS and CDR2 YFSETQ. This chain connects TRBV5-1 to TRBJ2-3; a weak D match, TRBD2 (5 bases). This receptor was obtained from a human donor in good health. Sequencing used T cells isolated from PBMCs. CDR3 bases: TGCGCCAGCAGCTTGGCCGGGGGCACAGATACGCAGTATTTT. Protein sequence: CASSLAGGTDTQYF.